This record concerns one TCR beta chain sequence. The data originate from a study of control samples from healthy donors and cancer patients. This CDR3 is 16 amino acids long. After removal of 3 bases from V and 0 bases from J, the junction contained 8 bases not matched to a gene. Per the germline V gene, CDR1 is SGHVS and CDR2 is FQNEAQ. Data came from immunoSEQ multiplex PCR; TCRdb stores just in-frame clones and leaves some out. Of more than 140,000 clones in the sample, about 89% were seen once. The V gene is TRBV7-8, the J gene TRBJ2-7, with 7 bases fitting TRBD1. The TCR originated in a man aged 18 to 30 in good health. Sequenced sample: blood. The CDR3 DNA reads as TGTGCCAGCAGCTTGCCGACAGGGCTCAGCTCCTACGAGCAGTACTTC. Translated: CASSLPTGLSSYEQYF.